The clone carrying this TCR beta chain was picked up many times. Its antigen is unidentified. The donors were all healthy and Caucasian. The entry originates in a study of identical twins. Study-level points and caveats: Among monozygotic twins, out-of-frame TCR alpha sharing exceeded what models predicted. Without tracking the same donors, conclusions rested on cross-sectional statistical analysis. Beta out-of-frame sequences showed weaker excess sharing between twins.

Trimming pared 0 bases from V and 1 base from J, leaving 12 bases between. This CDR3 has 17 residues. Per the germline V gene, CDR1 is LNHNV and CDR2 is YYDKDF (reference sequence). TCRdb analysed the 5' RACE reads with MiXCR anew, one entry per CDR3 protein. The data contain about 340,000 distinct CDR3 sequences, 9% to 15% of them seen just once; the ten biggest clones take up 6% to 9%. The same data also went into a second study, on yellow fever vaccine responses in identical twins.

Material for sequencing was CD8+ T cells sorted from blood. This clonotype was obtained from a young woman in good health. The rearrangement links TRBV15 to TRBJ2-2, with D possibly matching TRBD1 (6 bases). The DNA for the CDR3 is TGTGCCACCAGCAGAGACACCGGGACACTGAACACCGGGGAGCTGTTTTTT. As protein: CATSRDTGTLNTGELFF.